These 31 T cell receptor beta chains were all obtained from the same sample, sequenced in a study of OX40 agonist ivuxolimab in advanced cancers. The repertoire was sequenced with immunoSEQ multiplex PCR; TCRdb's copy has only in-frame clones and lacks some. The sample contains around 94,000 clones, about 90% of which appear only once. This material consisted of CD4+ or CD8+ T cells sorted from blood, taken in a trial of the OX40 agonist ivuxolimab. These receptors all come from an adult with an advanced solid tumor such as melanoma, head and neck, liver or kidney cancer.

The rearrangement uses TRBV11-2 and TRBJ1-1; tentative D call: TRBD1 (5 bases). CDR3 length: 12 amino acids. The germline CDR1 and CDR2 sequences are SGHAT and FQNNGV. V gave up 5 bases and J gave up 11 bases, with 15 bases separating them. The CDR3 DNA sequence: TGTGCCAGCAGCCTCCCGGGGCTCCGGGCTTTCTTT. This encodes CASSLPGLRAFF.

This chain links TRBV30 with TRBJ1-5; 9 bases agree with TRBD1. The CDR3 runs to 14 residues. The junction had 7 bases not matched to a gene; V was cut back by 1 base and J by 9 bases. CDR1 and CDR2 from the germline V gene are GTSNPN and SVGIG (reference sequence). Here the CDR3 reads CAWSEGQGGRPQHF. The DNA of the CDR3 is TGTGCCTGGAGTGAGGGACAGGGAGGTAGGCCCCAGCATTTT.

The J gene is TRBJ2-5, the V gene TRBV29-1; D remains ambiguous. The germline V and J ends were trimmed by 5 bases and 5 bases, with 15 bases remaining between them. The CDR3 is 13 amino acids. In germline, CDR1 is SQVTM, CDR2 ANQGSEA. The CDR3 here is CSVLTTSGETQYF. CDR3 DNA sequence: TGCAGCGTTTTAACGACATCTGGGGAGACCCAGTACTTC.

The rearrangement joins TRBV6-1 to TRBJ2-2, with 10 bases matching TRBD2. With V trimmed by 6 bases and J by 4 bases, 5 bases remained unmatched. Germline CDR1 and CDR2: MNHNS and SASEGT. The CDR3 spans 15 residues. The CDR3 region has the DNA TGTGCCAGCAGATGGACTAGCGGACTCACCGGGGAGCTGTTTTTT. This gives the protein CASRWTSGLTGELFF.

This chain joins TRBV18 and TRBJ1-2, with 7 bases aligning to TRBD1. V was pared by 6 bases and J by 6 bases, with 7 bases of the junction left unmatched. CDR1 and CDR2 (germline): KGHSH, LQKENI. The CDR3 contains 13 residues. The CDR3 is CASSYSQGNGYTF. In DNA, the CDR3 is TGTGCCAGCTCGTATTCACAGGGGAATGGCTACACCTTC.

The V call is TRBV4-3, the J call TRBJ1-5, with no clear D. From germline, CDR1 is LGHNA and CDR2 YSLEER. This CDR3 has 13 amino acids. Trimming shortened V by 4 bases and J by 10 bases, and 14 bases separated the two germline ends. CDR3 in amino acids: CASSPELGFPQHF. CDR3 sequence (DNA): TGCGCCAGCAGCCCGGAGCTGGGTTTCCCCCAGCATTTT.

The gene calls are TRBV15 and TRBJ2-5; D uncertain. V was shortened by 1 base and J by 0 bases, with 3 bases between the two germline ends. The germline gives CDR1 LNHNV, CDR2 YYDKDF (reference sequence). This CDR3 region has 13 residues. The CDR3 region has the DNA TGTGCCACCAGCAGAGGGTACCAAGAGACCCAGTACTTC. Its protein is CATSRGYQETQYF.

CDR3 amino acids: CASSRLVQGSNEQFF. The CDR3 DNA follows: TGTGCCAGCAGCCGACTAGTTCAAGGCAGCAATGAGCAGTTCTTC. The V and J genes are TRBV6-5 and TRBJ2-1; TRBD2 might be the D (6 bases). This CDR3 has 15 amino acids. Trimming stripped 6 bases from V and 6 bases from J, with 18 bases between. Looked up from germline, CDR1 is MNHEY and CDR2 is SVGAGI.

The rearrangement joins TRBV25-1 to TRBJ1-2; D is possibly TRBD1 (5 bases). V lost 1 base to trimming and J lost 3 bases, with 12 bases between them. This CDR3 is built from 15 residues. Per the germline V gene, CDR1 is MGHDK and CDR2 is SYGVNS. The chain's CDR3 is CASSESEGEYYGYTF. The CDR3 bases are TGTGCCAGCAGTGAATCGGAAGGGGAGTACTATGGCTACACCTTC.

The table lists this clone with a count of one. The CDR3 region has the DNA TGTGCCAGCAGCTGGGGGCGGAACACTGAAGCTTTCTTT. This encodes CASSWGRNTEAFF. The rearrangement uses TRBV7-8 and TRBJ1-1; tentative D call: TRBD1 (6 bases). CDR3 length: 13 residues. V gave up 4 bases and J gave up 1 base, with 7 bases separating them. Germline V gene lookup returns CDR1 SGHVS and CDR2 FQNEAQ.

This clone was counted a single time. J is TRBJ1-1 and V is TRBV29-1, with D possibly TRBD1 on 6 matching bases. Germline-derived CDR1 and CDR2 are SQVTM and ANQGSEA. The CDR3 covers 15 residues. Trimming stripped 4 bases from V and 1 base from J, with 16 bases between. This CDR3 reads CSVGRQGWTNTEAFF. CDR3 DNA sequence: TGCAGCGTTGGGCGGCAGGGGTGGACGAACACTGAAGCTTTCTTT.

The chain carries TRBV7-2 and TRBJ1-2; the match to TRBD1 covers 8 bases. V dropped 6 bases and J dropped 4; count of bases not matched to a gene: 10. The CDR3 is made up of 15 amino acids. Germline V gene data show CDR1 as SGHTA and CDR2 as FQGNSA. CDR3: CASSYNAGGGYGYTF. CDR3 sequence (DNA): TGTGCCAGCAGTTACAACGCAGGGGGCGGCTATGGCTACACCTTC.

The V and J genes are TRBV27 and TRBJ2-3; maybe TRBD2 (6 bases). V lost 5 bases to trimming and J lost 0 bases, with 9 bases between them. Germline loops: CDR1 MNHEY, CDR2 SMNVEV (reference sequence). The CDR3 runs 14 residues. In DNA form, the CDR3 reads TGTGCCAGCAGTCTTGGGGGGAGCACAGATACGCAGTATTTT. Its protein product is CASSLGGSTDTQYF.

V gene TRBV7-9 combines with J gene TRBJ1-4; 7 nucleotides line up with TRBD1. This CDR3 has 16 residues. The V gene end was trimmed by 2 bases and the J gene end by 4 bases; junction bases not matched to a gene: 7. Germline-derived CDR1 and CDR2 are SEHNR and FQNEAQ (reference sequence). The CDR3: CASSLMWDSFNEKLFF. CDR3 DNA: TGTGCCAGCAGCTTAATGTGGGACAGTTTTAATGAAAAACTGTTTTTT.

This clone was seen just once. This chain uses TRBV7-8 with TRBJ2-3; 10 nucleotides agree with TRBD2. The CDR3 contains 18 residues. V lost 5 bases and J lost 6; bases outside the gene matches: 17. The V gene's germline CDR1 is SGHVS and CDR2 FQNEAQ. Here the CDR3 reads CASSPSLVVSSGSDTQYF. The DNA of the CDR3 is TGTGCCAGCAGCCCCTCTTTGGTGGTTTCTAGCGGGAGTGATACGCAGTATTTT.

This rearrangement joins TRBV2 to TRBJ2-2; D is possibly TRBD1 (5 bases). The V end lost 10 bases, the J end lost 2 bases, and 17 bases lay between the germline ends. Germline V lookup: CDR1 SNHLY, CDR2 FYNNEI. The CDR3 length is 15 residues. CDR3 nucleotide sequence: TGTGCCACCCTACAGTTGGACAAAAACACCGGGGAGCTGTTTTTT. As protein: CATLQLDKNTGELFF.

The V call is TRBV2, the J call TRBJ2-1, with D hard to call. Germline loops: CDR1 SNHLY, CDR2 FYNNEI. The CDR3 runs to 11 residues. V was cut by 4 bases and J by 8 bases, with 6 bases left in between. The CDR3 DNA follows: TGTGCCAGCAGTGTGGGCCATGAGCAGTTCTTC. Protein product: CASSVGHEQFF.

Points on this clone: The same CDR3 arises from other DNA sequences in this sample as well. The rearrangement uses TRBV6-5 and TRBJ2-1, with TRBD2 matching over 12 bases. CDR3 size: 15 residues. Trimming cost V 2 bases and J 4 bases; bases outside gene matches: 0. Germline V gene lookup returns CDR1 MNHEY and CDR2 SVGAGI. CDR3 protein: CASSYGTSGYNEQFF. The CDR3 region has the DNA TGTGCCAGCAGTTACGGGACTAGCGGGTACAATGAGCAGTTCTTC.

The chain carries TRBV15 and TRBJ2-7, with D uncertain. The CDR3 consists of 14 residues. Germline CDR1 and CDR2: LNHNV and YYDKDF (reference sequence). The V gene lost 0 bases and the J gene lost 2 bases, with 8 bases spanning the gap. Here the CDR3 reads CATSRDPGPYEQYF. CDR3 in DNA: TGTGCCACCAGCAGAGATCCCGGACCCTACGAGCAGTACTTC.

The chain carries TRBV5-4 and TRBJ2-5, with D possibly TRBD1 on 5 matching bases. This CDR3 has 15 amino acids. Germline CDR1 reads SGHNT; CDR2 reads YYREEE (reference sequence). V shed 0 bases and J shed 10 bases, with 19 bases lying between them. CDR3: CASSLEQDIRYGQYF. The CDR3 DNA reads as TGTGCCAGCAGCTTGGAACAGGATATACGTTACGGCCAGTACTTC.

The chain joins TRBV23-1 to TRBJ2-2; 10 bases map to TRBD2. TRBV23-1 is reported as an ORF; its role is uncertain. Trimming removed 0 bases from V and 8 bases from J; junction bases left unmatched: 18. CDR3 size: 20 residues. The CDR3 protein is CASSQSSLGLAEIFSGELFF. CDR3 coding DNA: TGCGCCAGCAGTCAATCGTCCCTAGGACTAGCGGAAATCTTTTCGGGGGAGCTGTTTTTT.

The V gene is TRBV7-3, the J gene TRBJ2-2; 8 bases are shared with TRBD1. The CDR3 runs to 15 residues. The V segment lost 4 bases and the J segment 6 bases; nucleotides outside the gene matches: 7. Germline CDR1 SGHTA, CDR2 FQGTGA. The CDR3 DNA reads TGTGCCAGCAGCTCCACGGGGACAGGTTCCGGGGAGCTGTTTTTT. Translating it yields CASSSTGTGSGELFF.

Notes on this clone: Given a much more abundant clone one base away, this may be a read error. This same CDR3 is encoded by further DNA sequences in the sample. In DNA form, the CDR3 reads TGTGCCTGGAGCCGGGACAGACCCTATGGCTACACCTTC. As protein: CAWSRDRPYGYTF. The V gene is TRBV30, the J gene TRBJ1-2; 7 bases map to TRBD1. V was pared by 3 bases and J by 4 bases, with 5 bases of the junction left unmatched. CDR3 length equals 13 residues. Germline CDR1 is GTSNPN and CDR2 is SVGIG (reference sequence).

The rearrangement joins TRBV5-6 to TRBJ2-1; 12 nucleotides agree with TRBD2. V was clipped by 7 bases and J by 10 bases; unmatched bases: 12. CDR1 SGHDT and CDR2 YYEEEE come from the germline V gene. The CDR3 covers 15 residues. Here the CDR3 reads CASALAGGLVHEQFF. CDR3 sequence (DNA): TGTGCCAGCGCCCTAGCGGGAGGGTTAGTTCACGAGCAGTTCTTC.

The chain employs TRBV10-3 and TRBJ2-2; weak D call: TRBD1 (6 bases). V lost 0 bases and J lost 0, with 17 bases in between. Germline-derived CDR1 and CDR2 are ENHRY and SYGVKD. This CDR3 has 19 residues. CDR3 loop: CAISESAVWGLTNTGELFF. CDR3 coding DNA: TGTGCCATCAGTGAGTCCGCGGTATGGGGGCTAACGAACACCGGGGAGCTGTTTTTT.

The J gene is TRBJ1-2, the V gene TRBV7-8; 9 bases fit TRBD1. With V trimmed by 3 bases and J by 4 bases, 12 bases remained unmatched. The CDR3 is 17 residues long. Germline V gene sequence: CDR1 SGHVS, CDR2 FQNEAQ. The CDR3 region has the DNA TGTGCCAGCAGCTTTAGGACAGGGGCTAACGCGCTCTATGGCTACACCTTC. Its translation: CASSFRTGANALYGYTF.

V usage is TRBV18 and J usage is TRBJ1-1; TRBD1 might be the D (6 bases). V was trimmed by 6 bases and J by 4 bases, leaving 15 bases between them. The CDR3 spans 14 residues. Germline V gives CDR1 KGHSH, CDR2 LQKENI. CDR3 DNA sequence: TGTGCCAGCTCCCAGGGGCAGGGAAGCACTGAAGCTTTCTTT. Amino acids: CASSQGQGSTEAFF.

The rearrangement uses TRBV6-5 and TRBJ2-7; D is unclear. The CDR3 is 15 amino acids. Trimming took off 8 bases at V and 2 bases at J, with 19 bases between the two ends. Germline V gene lookup returns CDR1 MNHEY and CDR2 SVGAGI. CDR3 residues: CASSTRVASPYEQYF. The CDR3 DNA follows: TGTGCCAGCTCGACCCGGGTGGCGTCCCCCTACGAGCAGTACTTC.

This clone was detected a few times. This sequence joins TRBV11-2 and TRBJ1-1, with D possibly matching TRBD1 (5 bases). Trimming left V 5 bases short and J 2 bases short, with 12 bases between. CDR3 length: 14 residues. Germline V gene data show CDR1 as SGHAT and CDR2 as FQNNGV. The CDR3 sequence: CASSLNGGNTEAFF. CDR3 nucleotide sequence: TGTGCCAGCAGCCTAAACGGGGGTAACACTGAAGCTTTCTTT. The whole variable domain, filled in from reference TRBV11-2 and TRBJ1-1, reads EAGVAQSPRYKIIEKRQSVAFWCNPISGHATLYWYQQILGQGPKLLIQFQNNGVVDDSQLPKDRFSAERLKGVDSTLKIQPAKLEDSAVYLCASSLNGGNTEAFFGQGTRLTVV.

The chain carries TRBV9 and TRBJ2-1; 9 nucleotides agree with TRBD2. The V segment lost 1 base and the J segment 5 bases; nucleotides outside the gene matches: 1. This CDR3 contains 14 residues. The germline V gene encodes CDR1 SGDLS and CDR2 YYNGEE. CDR3 bases: TGTGCCAGCAGCGTACGACTAGCGGACAATGAGCAGTTCTTC. It yields the protein CASSVRLADNEQFF.

This clone was seen once. The V gene is TRBV19, the J gene TRBJ1-2; TRBD1 is a possible D gene (6 bases). Trimming removed 2 bases from V and 7 bases from J, with 14 bases in between. The CDR3 has 14 amino acids. Germline CDR1 and CDR2: LNHDA and SQIVND (reference sequence). The CDR3 spells CASSIPSGVGGYTF. The DNA for the CDR3 is TGTGCCAGTAGTATACCGTCAGGGGTCGGTGGCTACACCTTC.